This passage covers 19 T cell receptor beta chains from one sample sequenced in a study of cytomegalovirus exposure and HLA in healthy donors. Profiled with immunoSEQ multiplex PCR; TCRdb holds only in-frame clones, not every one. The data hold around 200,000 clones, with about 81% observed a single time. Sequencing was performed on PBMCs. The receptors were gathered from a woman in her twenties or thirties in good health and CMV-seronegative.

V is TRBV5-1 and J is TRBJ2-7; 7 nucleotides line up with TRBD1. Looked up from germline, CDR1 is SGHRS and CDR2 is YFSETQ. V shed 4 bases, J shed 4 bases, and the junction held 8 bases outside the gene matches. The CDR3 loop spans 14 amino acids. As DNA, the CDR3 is TGCGCCAGCAGCGTCACAGGGGAATTATACGAGCAGTACTTC. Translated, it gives CASSVTGELYEQYF.

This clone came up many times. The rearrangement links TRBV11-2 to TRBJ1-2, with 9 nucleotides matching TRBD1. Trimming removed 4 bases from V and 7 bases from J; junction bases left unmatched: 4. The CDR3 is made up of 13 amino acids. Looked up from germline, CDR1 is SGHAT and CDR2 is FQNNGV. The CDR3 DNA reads TGTGCCAGCAGCTCCGGGACAGGGTCTGGCTACACCTTC. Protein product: CASSSGTGSGYTF. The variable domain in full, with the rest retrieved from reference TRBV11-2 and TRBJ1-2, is EAGVAQSPRYKIIEKRQSVAFWCNPISGHATLYWYQQILGQGPKLLIQFQNNGVVDDSQLPKDRFSAERLKGVDSTLKIQPAKLEDSAVYLCASSSGTGSGYTFGSGTRLTVV.

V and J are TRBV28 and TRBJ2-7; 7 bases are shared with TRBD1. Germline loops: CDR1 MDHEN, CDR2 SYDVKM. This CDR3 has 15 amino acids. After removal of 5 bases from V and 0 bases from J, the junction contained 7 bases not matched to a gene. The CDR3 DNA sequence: TGTGCCAGCAGTCCATCGGGACAGAGCTCCTACGAGCAGTACTTC. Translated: CASSPSGQSSYEQYF.

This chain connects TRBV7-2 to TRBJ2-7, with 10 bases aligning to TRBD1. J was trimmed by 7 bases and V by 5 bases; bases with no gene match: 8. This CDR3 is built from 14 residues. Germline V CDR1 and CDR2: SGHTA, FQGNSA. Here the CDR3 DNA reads TGTGCCAGCAGCACCGGGACAGGGGCCCGGGAGCAGTACTTC. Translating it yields CASSTGTGAREQYF.

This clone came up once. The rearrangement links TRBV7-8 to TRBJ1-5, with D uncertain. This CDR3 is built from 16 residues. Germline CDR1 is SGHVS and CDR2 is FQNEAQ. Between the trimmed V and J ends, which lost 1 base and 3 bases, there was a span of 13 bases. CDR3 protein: CASSLERAGPNQPQHF. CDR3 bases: TGTGCCAGCAGCTTAGAGAGGGCAGGACCCAATCAGCCCCAGCATTTT.

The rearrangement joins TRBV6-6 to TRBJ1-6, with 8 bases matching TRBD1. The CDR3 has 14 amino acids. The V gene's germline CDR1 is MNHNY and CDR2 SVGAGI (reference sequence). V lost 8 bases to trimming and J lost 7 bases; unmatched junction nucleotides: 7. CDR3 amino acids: CASLGAGGNSPLHF. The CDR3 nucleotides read TGTGCCAGCCTTGGGGCAGGGGGCAATTCACCCCTCCACTTT.

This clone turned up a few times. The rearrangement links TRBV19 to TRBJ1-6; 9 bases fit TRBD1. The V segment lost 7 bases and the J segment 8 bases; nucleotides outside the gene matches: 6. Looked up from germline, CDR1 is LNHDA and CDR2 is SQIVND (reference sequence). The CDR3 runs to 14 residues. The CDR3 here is CASKGDREYSPLHF. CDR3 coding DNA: TGTGCCAGTAAGGGGGACAGGGAGTATTCACCCCTCCACTTT.

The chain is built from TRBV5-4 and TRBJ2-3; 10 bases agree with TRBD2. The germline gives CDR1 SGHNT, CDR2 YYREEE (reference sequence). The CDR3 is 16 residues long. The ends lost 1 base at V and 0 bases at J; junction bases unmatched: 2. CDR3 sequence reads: CASSLKLAGSTDTQYF. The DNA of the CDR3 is TGTGCCAGCAGCTTGAAACTAGCGGGAAGCACAGATACGCAGTATTTT. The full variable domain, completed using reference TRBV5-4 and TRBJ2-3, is ETGVTQSPTHLIKTRGQQVTLRCSSQSGHNTVSWYQQALGQGPQFIFQYYREEENGRGNFPPRFSGLQFPNYSSELNVNALELDDSALYLCASSLKLAGSTDTQYFGPGTRLTVL.

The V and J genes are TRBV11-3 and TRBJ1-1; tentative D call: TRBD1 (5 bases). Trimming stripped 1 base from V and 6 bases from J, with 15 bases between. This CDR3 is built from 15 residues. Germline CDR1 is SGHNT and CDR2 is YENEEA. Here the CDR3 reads CASSLGSGFSAEAFF. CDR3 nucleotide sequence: TGTGCCAGCAGCTTAGGTTCAGGGTTCAGCGCTGAAGCTTTCTTT.

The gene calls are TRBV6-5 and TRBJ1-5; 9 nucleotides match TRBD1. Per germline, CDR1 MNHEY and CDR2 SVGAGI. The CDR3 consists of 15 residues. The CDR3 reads CVTTNAGQGSQPQHF. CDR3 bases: TGTGTCACCACCAACGCGGGACAGGGTTCTCAGCCCCAGCATTTT.

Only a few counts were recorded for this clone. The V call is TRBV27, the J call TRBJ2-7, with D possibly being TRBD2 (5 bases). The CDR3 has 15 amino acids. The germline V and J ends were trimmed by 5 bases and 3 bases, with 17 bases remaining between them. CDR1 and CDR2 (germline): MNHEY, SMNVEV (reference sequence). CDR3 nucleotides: TGTGCCAGCAGTCCGCCAGGTGGAGGAGGCTACGAGCAGTACTTC. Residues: CASSPPGGGGYEQYF.

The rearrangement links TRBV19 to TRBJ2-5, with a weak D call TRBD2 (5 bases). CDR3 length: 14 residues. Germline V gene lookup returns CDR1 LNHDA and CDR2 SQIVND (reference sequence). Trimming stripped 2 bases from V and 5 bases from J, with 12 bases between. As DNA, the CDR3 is TGTGCCAGTAGTATAACGGGCGGGCGGGAGACCCAGTACTTC. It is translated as CASSITGGRETQYF.

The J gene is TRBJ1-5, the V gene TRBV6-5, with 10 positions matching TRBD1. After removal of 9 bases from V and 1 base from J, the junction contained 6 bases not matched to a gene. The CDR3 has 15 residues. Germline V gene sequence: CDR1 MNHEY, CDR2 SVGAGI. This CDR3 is CASRTGQGSNQPQHF. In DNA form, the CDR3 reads TGTGCCAGTCGGACGGGACAGGGGAGCAATCAGCCCCAGCATTTT.

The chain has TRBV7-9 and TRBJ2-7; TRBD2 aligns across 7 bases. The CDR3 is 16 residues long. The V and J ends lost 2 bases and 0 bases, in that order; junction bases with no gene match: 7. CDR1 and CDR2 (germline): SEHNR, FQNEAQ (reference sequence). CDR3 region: CASSLTLATYSYEQYF. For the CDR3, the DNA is TGTGCCAGCAGCTTAACACTAGCGACCTACTCCTACGAGCAGTACTTC.

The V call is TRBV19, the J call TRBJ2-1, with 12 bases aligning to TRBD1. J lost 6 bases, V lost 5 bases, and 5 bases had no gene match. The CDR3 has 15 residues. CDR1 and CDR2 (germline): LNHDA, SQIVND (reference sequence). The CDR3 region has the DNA TGTGCCAGTAGTCCGCGGGACAGGGGGCTCAATGAGCAGTTCTTC. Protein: CASSPRDRGLNEQFF.

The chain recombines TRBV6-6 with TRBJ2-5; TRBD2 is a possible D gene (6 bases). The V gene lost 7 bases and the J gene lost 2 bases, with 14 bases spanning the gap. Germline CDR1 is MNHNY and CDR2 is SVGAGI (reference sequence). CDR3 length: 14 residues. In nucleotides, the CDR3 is TGTGCCAGCATGACGGCTAGCGATCAAGAGACCCAGTACTTC. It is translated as CASMTASDQETQYF.

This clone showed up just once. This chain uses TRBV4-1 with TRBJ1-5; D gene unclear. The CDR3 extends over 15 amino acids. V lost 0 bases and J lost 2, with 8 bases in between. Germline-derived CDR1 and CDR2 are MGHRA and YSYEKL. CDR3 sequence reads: CASSQDGGGNQPQHF. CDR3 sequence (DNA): TGCGCCAGCAGCCAAGATGGTGGAGGCAATCAGCCCCAGCATTTT.

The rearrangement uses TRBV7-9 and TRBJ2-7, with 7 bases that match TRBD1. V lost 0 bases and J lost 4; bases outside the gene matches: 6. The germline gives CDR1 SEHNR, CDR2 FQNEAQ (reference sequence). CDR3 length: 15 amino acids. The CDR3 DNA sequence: TGTGCCAGCAGCTTAGCCGGGACAGCAAGTTACGAGCAGTACTTC. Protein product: CASSLAGTASYEQYF.

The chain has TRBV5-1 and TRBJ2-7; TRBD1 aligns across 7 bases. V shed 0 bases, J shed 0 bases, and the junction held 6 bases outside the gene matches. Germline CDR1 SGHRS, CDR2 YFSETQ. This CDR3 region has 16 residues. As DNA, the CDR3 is TGCGCCAGCAGCTTGGAAGGGGGCCCAAGCTCCTACGAGCAGTACTTC. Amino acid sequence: CASSLEGGPSSYEQYF.